This T cell receptor (beta chain) was identified during a study of beta chain features in type 1 diabetes. The study, taken as a whole, reports: Shortening that was moderate but significant affected the TCRB CDR3s of Type 1 diabetes patients in all four CD4+ subsets. Patients and controls would be equally affected if PCR favored shorter templates.

Points on this clone: Its antigen is currently unknown.

CDR1 is SGHVS and CDR2 is FNYEAQ in the germline V gene. Trimming took off 1 base at V and 5 bases at J, with 12 bases between the two ends. CDR3 size: 14 residues. The isolated RNA, all of it, was reverse transcribed, so expressed TCRB transcripts were what got sequenced. Libraries were prepared by immunoSEQ multiplex PCR; TCRdb keeps only in-frame clonotypes and omits some of them. The sample includes over 650,000 clones, about an eighth of them seen just once. The chain has TRBV7-6 and TRBJ2-7; a possible D gene is TRBD2 (6 bases). The sequenced sample consisted of naive CD4+ T cells from blood. The TCR was taken from a man between 18 and 35 years old with type 1 diabetes. This CDR3 is CASSLEAGRHEQYF. CDR3 DNA sequence: TGTGCCAGCAGCTTAGAGGCAGGGAGGCACGAGCAGTACTTC.